This T cell receptor (beta chain) came from a study of blood T cell repertoires in COVID-19. Study context: There were acute and convalescent COVID-19 samples, and they came from the United States, Italy and Spain. Nucleic acid was either cDNA or gDNA, and it came from T cells, B-cell-depleted T cells, or PBMCs.

The authors' processing: Counts of nucleated cells, estimated from reference gene primer amplification, were obtained. Using immunoSEQ multiplex PCR, the repertoire was profiled, and TCRdb retains in-frame clones only, with some absent. V and J calls plus clone size are reproduced from that table; the DNA served to infer D and trimming. The sample includes just under 60,000 clones, around 73% of them seen just once. Trimming left V 1 base short and J 3 bases short, with 7 bases between. CDR3 length equals 14 residues. CDR1 SGHAT and CDR2 FQNNGV come from the germline V gene. The sequenced sample consisted of peripheral blood. The chain links TRBV11-2 to TRBJ1-3; D ambiguous. The sequence was obtained from a man of 80 years or more with acute or convalescent COVID-19. The CDR3 reads CASSLGRVGNTIYF. Here the CDR3 DNA reads TGTGCCAGCAGCTTAGGTCGGGTTGGAAACACCATATATTTT.